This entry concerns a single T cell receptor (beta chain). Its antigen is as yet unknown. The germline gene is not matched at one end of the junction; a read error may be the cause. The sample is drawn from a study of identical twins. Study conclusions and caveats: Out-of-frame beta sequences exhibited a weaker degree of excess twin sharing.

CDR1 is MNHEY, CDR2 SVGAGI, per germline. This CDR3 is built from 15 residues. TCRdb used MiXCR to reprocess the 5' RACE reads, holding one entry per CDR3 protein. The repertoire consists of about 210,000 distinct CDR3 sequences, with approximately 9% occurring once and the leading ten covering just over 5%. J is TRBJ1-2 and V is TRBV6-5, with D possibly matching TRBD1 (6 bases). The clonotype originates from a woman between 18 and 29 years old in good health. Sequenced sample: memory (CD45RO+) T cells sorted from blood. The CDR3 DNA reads TGTGCCAGCAGTTACCATGTATTGGGGGCCTATGGCTTCACCTTC. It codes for CASSYHVLGAYGFTF.